This entry concerns a single T cell receptor beta chain. The target of this receptor is not known. No base quality information exists; no much larger clone differs at one position. This sample is part of a study of blood T cell repertoires in COVID-19 (dated by TCRdb to about 2020). For the wider study: The collaborator samples originated in the United States, Italy and Spain and spanned the acute and convalescent phases of COVID-19. The prospective study material was composed of cDNA or gDNA derived from T cells, B-cell-depleted T cells, or PBMCs. The dataset comprised deeply sampled blood TCRbeta repertoires from subjects exposed to, actively infected with, or recovered from COVID-19. The repertoires were released in a freely available public database meant as a resource for research on the immune response to SARS-CoV-2. The samples were drawn from two sources: the first 160 participants of the ongoing ImmuneRACE study, and 950 to 1,500 subjects contributed by 6 global collaborators. Sample metadata almost always included a de-identified subject ID, COVID-19 status, age in years and sex. Where HLA class I and class II types were available, the types were taken from metadata supplied by the sample provider, not from assay-based typing.

What the work shows at the level of the full study, not this receptor alone: The amount of clinical and demographic metadata varied by source and participant and was provided uncurated.

The CDR3, from cysteine to phenylalanine, totals 13 residues. Just the 39-base CDR3 DNA is kept, in frame starting at base 1. According to the germline V gene, CDR1 reads SNHLY and CDR2 reads FYNNEI. The V end loses 4 bases and the J end loses 0 bases, and a stretch of 6 bases separates them. One collaborating source in Seattle enrolled patients while the patients were actively infected and followed the patients over time throughout the course of disease. Collaborating institutions collected whole blood in K2EDTA tubes following their own protocols. For TCRbeta analysis, collaborator samples were shipped as frozen whole blood, as isolated PBMCs, or as DNA extracted from either sample type. The immunoSEQ Assay, a bias-controlled multiplex PCR, was used to amplify TCRbeta CDR3 regions from genomic DNA. Turning to the authors' computational methods: Nucleated cell counts per sample were estimated from amplification of reference gene primers within the assay. Sequence reads were collapsed and filtered to measure the absolute abundance of every unique TCRbeta CDR3 rearrangement. For each sample, productive Simpson clonality was calculated as the square root of Simpson's diversity index across productive rearrangements. TCRdb took this table from immuneACCESS and kept in-frame rearrangements with V and J called. Such tables lack part of the clones; where checked against another copy, unresolved V genes explain under half of the gap, and the rest is unexplained. V, J and clone size reflect that table, while D and trimming were determined from the DNA. The sample table holds about 150,000 clones, of which approximately 85% were seen once. The ten largest clones add up to roughly 8% of the sample.

The chain was built from TRBV2 and TRBJ1-1; the D gene is not confidently resolved. Input material: peripheral blood. This clonotype was obtained from a woman in her sixties with COVID-19, enrolled during active disease. The sequence in DNA is TGTGCCAGCAGTGCTATAATGAACACTGAAGCTTTCTTT. The resulting protein is CASSAIMNTEAFF.